This T cell receptor (beta chain) was captured by sequencing in a study of T cell repertoires in cytomegalovirus infection. TCRdb itself ran the reads through MiXCR, one entry per CDR3 protein. In the table there are around 350,000 distinct CDR3 sequences, around 18% of which are singletons. Regarding this clonotype: What it recognizes is unknown.

Deletions cut 4 bases from V and 4 bases from J, with 14 bases between. CDR1 and CDR2 from the germline V gene are SGDLS and YYNGEE. The CDR3 is 14 residues long. Whole-study results and caveats: CMV carriers with the relevant HLA were identified by cumulative public TCR beta family frequency. There were HLA-C-restricted CMV-specific TCR beta clonotypes dominating the ex vivo response.

The sample consisted of PBMCs. This clonotype originated in a human donor in good health (CMV status not recorded). Some clones in this sample may be carry-over from other donors' samples. The chain couples TRBV9 to TRBJ1-1, with D unresolved. CDR3 protein: CASSPTFYGTEAFF. CDR3 DNA: TGTGCCAGCAGCCCTACTTTCTACGGCACTGAAGCTTTCTTT.